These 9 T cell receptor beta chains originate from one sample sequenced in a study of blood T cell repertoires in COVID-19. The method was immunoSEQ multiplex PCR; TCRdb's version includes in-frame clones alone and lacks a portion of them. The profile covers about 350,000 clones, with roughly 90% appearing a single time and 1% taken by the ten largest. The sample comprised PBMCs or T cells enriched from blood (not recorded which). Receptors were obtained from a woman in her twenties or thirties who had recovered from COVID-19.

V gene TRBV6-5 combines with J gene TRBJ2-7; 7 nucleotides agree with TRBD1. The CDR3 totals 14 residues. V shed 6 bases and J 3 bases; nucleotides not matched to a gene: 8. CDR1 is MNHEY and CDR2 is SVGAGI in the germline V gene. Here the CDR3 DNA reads TGTGCCAGCAGCAGAACAGGGGCCATCTACGAGCAGTACTTC. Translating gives CASSRTGAIYEQYF.

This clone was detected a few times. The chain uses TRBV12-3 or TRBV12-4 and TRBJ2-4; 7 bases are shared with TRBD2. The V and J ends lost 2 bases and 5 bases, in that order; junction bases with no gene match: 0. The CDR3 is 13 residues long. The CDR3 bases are TGTGCCAGCAGTTTACTAGCGGAAAACATTCAGTACTTC. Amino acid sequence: CASSLLAENIQYF.

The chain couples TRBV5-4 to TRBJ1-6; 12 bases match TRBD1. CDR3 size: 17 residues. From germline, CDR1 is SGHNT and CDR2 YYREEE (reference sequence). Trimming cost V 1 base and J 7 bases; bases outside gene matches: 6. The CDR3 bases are TGTGCCAGCAGCTTGTCCCGGGACAGGGGGCAGAATTCACCCCTCCACTTT. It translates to CASSLSRDRGQNSPLHF.

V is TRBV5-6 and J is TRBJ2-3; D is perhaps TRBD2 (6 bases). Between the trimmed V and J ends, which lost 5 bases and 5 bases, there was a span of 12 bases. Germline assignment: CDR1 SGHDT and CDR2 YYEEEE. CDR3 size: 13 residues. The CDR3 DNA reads TGTGCCAGCAGACGATCGGGGGAAGATACGCAGTATTTT. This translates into CASRRSGEDTQYF. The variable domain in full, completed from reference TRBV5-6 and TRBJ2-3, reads DAGVTQSPTHLIKTRGQQVTLRCSPKSGHDTVSWYQQALGQGPQFIFQYYEEEERQRGNFPDRFSGHQFPNYSSELNVNALLLGDSALYLCASRRSGEDTQYFGPGTRLTVL.

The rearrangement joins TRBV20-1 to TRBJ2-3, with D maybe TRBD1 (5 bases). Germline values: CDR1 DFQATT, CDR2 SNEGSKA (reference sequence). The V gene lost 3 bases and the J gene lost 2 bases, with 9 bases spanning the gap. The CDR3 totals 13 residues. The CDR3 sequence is CSASSGYTDTQYF. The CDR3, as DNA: TGCAGTGCTAGTTCAGGGTACACAGATACGCAGTATTTT.

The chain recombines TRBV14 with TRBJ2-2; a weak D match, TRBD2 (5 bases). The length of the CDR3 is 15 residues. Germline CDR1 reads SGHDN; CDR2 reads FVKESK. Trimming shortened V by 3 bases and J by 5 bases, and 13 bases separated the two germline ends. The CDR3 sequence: CASSHAGPGTGELFF. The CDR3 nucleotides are TGTGCCAGCAGCCACGCCGGGCCGGGGACCGGGGAGCTGTTTTTT.

CDR3 loop: CASRDRGFPNNEQFF. Written as DNA, the CDR3 is TGCGCCAGCAGGGACAGGGGATTCCCCAACAATGAGCAGTTCTTC. The chain couples TRBV10-2 to TRBJ2-1; TRBD1 matches at 9 bases. Germline loops: CDR1 WSHSY, CDR2 SAAADI. The CDR3 covers 15 residues. The J segment lost 5 bases and the V segment lost 6 bases, leaving 8 bases of the junction unmatched.

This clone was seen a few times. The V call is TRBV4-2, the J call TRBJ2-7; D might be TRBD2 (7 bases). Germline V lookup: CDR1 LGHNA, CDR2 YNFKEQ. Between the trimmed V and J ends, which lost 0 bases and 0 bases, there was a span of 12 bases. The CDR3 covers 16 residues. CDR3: CASSQEGRGGSYEQYF. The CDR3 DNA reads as TGTGCCAGCAGCCAAGAAGGGAGGGGGGGCTCCTACGAGCAGTACTTC.

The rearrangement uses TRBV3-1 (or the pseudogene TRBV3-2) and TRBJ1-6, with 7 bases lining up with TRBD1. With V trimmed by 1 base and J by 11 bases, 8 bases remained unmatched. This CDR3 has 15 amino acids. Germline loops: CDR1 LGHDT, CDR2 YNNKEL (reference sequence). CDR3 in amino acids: CASSQAATGRPPLHF. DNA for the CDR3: TGTGCCAGCAGCCAAGCGGCGACAGGGCGTCCACCCCTCCACTTT.